This T cell receptor beta chain was captured by sequencing in a study of blood T cell repertoires in COVID-19. V lost 0 bases to trimming and J lost 7 bases; unmatched junction nucleotides: 5. In germline, CDR1 is SGHRS, CDR2 YFSETQ. This CDR3 spans 15 amino acids. The data were produced by immunoSEQ multiplex PCR, yet TCRdb's version contains in-frame clones alone and is incomplete. The sample has tens of thousands of clones; almost 90% are singletons. This TCR derives from a woman of 80 years or more with active or convalescent COVID-19. The V call is TRBV5-1, the J call TRBJ2-2, with 8 positions matching TRBD2. Sequencing was performed on peripheral blood. The CDR3 loop is CASSLDVAGYGELFF. The CDR3 nucleotides are TGCGCCAGCAGCTTGGATGTAGCGGGGTACGGGGAGCTGTTTTTT. The full variable domain, with the rest looked up from reference TRBV5-1 and TRBJ2-2, is KAGVTQTPRYLIKTRGQQVTLSCSPISGHRSVSWYQQTPGQGLQFLFEYFSETQRNKGNFPGRFSGRQFSNSRSEMNVSTLELGDSALYLCASSLDVAGYGELFFGEGSRLTVL.